The rows below give T cell receptor beta chains drawn from one sample of a study of OX40 agonist ivuxolimab in advanced cancers. This table comes from immunoSEQ multiplex PCR, and its TCRdb copy is limited to in-frame clones, with some not included. The table lists about 64,000 clones, roughly 84% of them singletons. The sequencing here drew on CD4+ or CD8+ T cells sorted from blood, taken in a trial of the OX40 agonist ivuxolimab. Receptors were obtained from an adult with an advanced solid tumor such as melanoma, head and neck, liver or kidney cancer. CDR3s include the opening cysteine and the closing phenylalanine or tryptophan. Fields, in order: V gene, CDR3 protein.

TRBV27 | CASRNPGQAESGPTYEQYF
TRBV7-3 | CASSATGVADTQYF
TRBV25-1 | CASSQGAPQETQYF
TRBV5-4 | CASSTGLAGAGELFF
TRBV7-7 | CASSLVYQETQYF
TRBV7-2 | CASSIRSRETQYF
TRBV28 | CASSLLNTEAFF
TRBV6-5 | CASSGTPPDTEAFF
TRBV7-2 | CASSFRQGVGNTIYF
TRBV7-2 | CASSSTSGWAEQYF
TRBV19 | CASSTQGRTEAFF
TRBV7-9 | CASSFEGGPDTQYF
TRBV6-6 | CASSYGRGYYGYTF
TRBV6-5 | CASRPDVRSGNTIYF
TRBV6-1 | CASMMAVDTEAFF
TRBV9 | CASSSGQTGANVLTF
TRBV29-1 | CSVEFTADTQYF
TRBV9 | CASSDRRANVLTF
TRBV9 | CASSVGPGDSGGETQYF
TRBV2 | CASSEWEGQYF
TRBV19 | CASSGQGAVSDTQYF
TRBV5-6 | CASSPGQGKYNQPQHF
TRBV7-9 | CASSPGQYIEGF
TRBV10-3 | CAISEGEGVYEQYF
TRBV19 | CSSSPRDTGELFF
TRBV7-9 | CASSPPGNYGYTF
TRBV29-1 | CSVEDRGRGTYNEQFF
TRBV9 | CASSVATRRGAGYTF
TRBV7-2 | CASSTGRNEYF
TRBV6-5 | CASSWDMNTGELFF
TRBV7-3 | CASSLGGYETQYF
TRBV7-3 | CASSSGGSNQPQHF
TRBV4-3 | CASSQEPDIYWSGYTF
TRBV5-1 | CASRLEDNSPLHF
TRBV6-1 | CASSEGLATYNEQFF
TRBV9 | CASSVASGRVDNEQFF
TRBV5-6 | CASSFDPYEQYF
TRBV19 | CASTTGTSEKLFF
TRBV2 | CASSPLSSTDTQYF
TRBV5-1 | CASSLGQVNEKLFF
TRBV5-1 | CASSLSPQKDGYTF
TRBV5-5 | CASSRGTGSYNEQFF
TRBV30 | CAWSRDRTYEQYF
TRBV6-1 | CASNPGQGAGGYTF
TRBV27 | CASIASGRGGPQYF
TRBV2 | CASSGLVRGTDTQYF
TRBV2 | CASGAGINTGELFF
TRBV7-9 | CASSFLWANEQFF
TRBV5-1 | CASSQTGGGETQYF